The next 3 T cell receptor beta chains were all read from a single sample in a study of T-cell reconstitution after alpha-beta-depleted transplantation in children. Unique molecular identifiers tagged the TCRbeta library. One entry per CDR3 protein, called by TCRdb with MiXCR from the PCR reads. The sample includes under 100,000 distinct CDR3 sequences, 15% to 19% of them seen just once. The sequencing used PBMCs, mostly from graft donor cells, collected 180 days after TCRalphabeta/CD19-depleted stem cell transplant. The receptors derive from a male patient aged 2 to 9 who had a stem cell transplant for acute lymphoblastic leukemia, so the T cells may come from the graft donor.

CDR3 coding DNA: TGTGCCAGCAGAGGACAGGGTTTGGGCAATCAGCCCCAGCATTTT. Encoded protein: CASRGQGLGNQPQHF. The chain carries TRBV2 and TRBJ1-5; the match to TRBD1 covers 8 bases. Trimming cost V 6 bases and J 2 bases; bases outside gene matches: 6. Germline assignment: CDR1 SNHLY and CDR2 FYNNEI. CDR3 size: 15 residues.

This clonotype was counted between two and nine times. The rearrangement joins TRBV10-1 to TRBJ2-3; a weak D match, TRBD2 (6 bases). Germline V gives CDR1 WNHNN, CDR2 SYGVQD (reference sequence). There are 14 residues in the CDR3. Trimming shortened V by 3 bases and J by 4 bases, and 11 bases separated the two germline ends. The CDR3 loop is CASSERASADTQYF. CDR3 DNA: TGCGCCAGCAGTGAAAGGGCTAGCGCAGATACGCAGTATTTT.

The rearrangement uses TRBV5-1 and TRBJ2-1, with 12 bases lining up with TRBD2. V lost 3 bases to trimming and J lost 4 bases; unmatched junction nucleotides: 5. Germline CDR1 SGHRS, CDR2 YFSETQ. This CDR3 is 16 amino acids long. CDR3 in amino acids: CASSSALAGGYNEQFF. The CDR3 bases are TGCGCCAGCAGCTCAGCACTAGCGGGGGGATACAATGAGCAGTTCTTC.